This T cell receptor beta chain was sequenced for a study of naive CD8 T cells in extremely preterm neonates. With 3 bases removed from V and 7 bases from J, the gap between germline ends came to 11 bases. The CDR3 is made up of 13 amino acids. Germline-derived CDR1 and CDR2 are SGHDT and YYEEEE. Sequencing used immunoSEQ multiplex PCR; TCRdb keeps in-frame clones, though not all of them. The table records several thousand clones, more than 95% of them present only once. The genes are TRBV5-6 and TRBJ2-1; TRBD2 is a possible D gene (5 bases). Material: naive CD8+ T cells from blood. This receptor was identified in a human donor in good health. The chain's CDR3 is CASSSGLENEQFF. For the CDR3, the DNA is TGTGCCAGCAGCTCCGGACTCGAGAATGAGCAGTTCTTC.